Here is one TCR beta chain with its context. Some clones are missing from TCRdb's copy, which holds only in-frame ones; the method was immunoSEQ multiplex PCR. The sample has about 240,000 clones; 70% to 90% are singletons. These data belong to a study of blood T cell repertoires in COVID-19. The V segment lost 0 bases and the J segment 2 bases; nucleotides outside the gene matches: 6. The CDR3 totals 16 residues. CDR1 is LNHDA and CDR2 is SQIVND in the germline V gene (reference sequence). The sequenced sample consisted of PBMCs or T cells enriched from blood (not recorded which). The sequence came from a woman aged 40 to 50 with acute COVID-19. The gene calls are TRBV19 and TRBJ1-1, with 7 bases aligning to TRBD1. The CDR3 sequence is CASSIEGGQRNTEAFF. In DNA, the CDR3 is TGTGCCAGTAGTATAGAGGGGGGACAGAGAAACACTGAAGCTTTCTTT.